A single sample is the source of the 12 T cell receptor beta chains below, sequenced in a study of T cell repertoires in cytomegalovirus infection. TCRdb independently ran MiXCR on the reads; one entry per CDR3 protein. The sample lists approximately 750,000 distinct CDR3 sequences; 35% were seen once. Sequencing was carried out using PBMCs. The source of these receptors is a human donor in good health (CMV status not recorded). Some clones in this sample may be carry-over from other donors' samples.

The rearrangement joins TRBV6-1 to TRBJ1-5; D remains unclear. This CDR3 region has 11 residues. V dropped 3 bases and J dropped 11 bases, with 8 bases sitting between them. Germline V gene data show CDR1 as MNHNS and CDR2 as SASEGT. The CDR3 is CASSEARSQHF. DNA of the CDR3: TGTGCCAGCAGTGAGGCTCGGTCCCAGCATTTT.

The genes are TRBV18 and TRBJ2-3; 7 nucleotides agree with TRBD2. The CDR3 loop spans 16 amino acids. The trim removed 1 base at V and 2 bases at J, leaving 6 bases unmatched. Per germline, CDR1 KGHSH and CDR2 LQKENI. Here the CDR3 DNA reads TGTGCCAGCTCACCACAGGGACTACCGAACACAGATACGCAGTATTTT. It is translated as CASSPQGLPNTDTQYF.

The V and J genes are TRBV10-3 and TRBJ2-6, with a possible D match to TRBD1 (6 bases). The CDR3 length is 17 residues. From germline, CDR1 is ENHRY and CDR2 SYGVKD. Deletions cut 9 bases from V and 2 bases from J, with 20 bases between. This CDR3 reads CAIPGQTSLTGANVLTF. DNA of the CDR3: TGTGCCATTCCTGGACAGACCTCTCTAACTGGGGCCAACGTCCTGACTTTC.

The gene calls are TRBV6-6 and TRBJ2-7; TRBD2 matches at 8 bases. CDR1 is MNHNY, CDR2 SVGAGI, per germline (reference sequence). The trim removed 1 base at V and 3 bases at J, leaving 11 bases unmatched. The length of the CDR3 is 17 residues. The CDR3 here is CASSYLLAELADYEQYF. In DNA, the CDR3 is TGTGCCAGCAGTTACTTACTAGCGGAATTGGCAGACTACGAGCAGTACTTC.

This clonotype was counted only a few times. Relative to the germline gene, one junction end is altered; a read error may explain this. The chain uses TRBV6-6 and TRBJ1-2; D is perhaps TRBD1 (6 bases). Germline values: CDR1 MNHNY, CDR2 SVGAGI (reference sequence). The length of the CDR3 is 13 residues. The CDR3 DNA follows: TGTGCCAGCAGTGATCTACTAGAGGACAGAGGCGCCTTC. Its protein is CASSDLLEDRGAF.

The J gene is TRBJ1-5, the V gene TRBV28, with 7 bases matching TRBD1. V dropped 5 bases and J dropped 2; count of bases not matched to a gene: 18. CDR3 size: 19 residues. Germline CDR1 reads MDHEN; CDR2 reads SYDVKM. The CDR3 protein is CASSLGRLTGSFGNQPQHF. The DNA for the CDR3 is TGTGCCAGCAGTCTAGGTAGGCTGACAGGGAGTTTTGGCAATCAGCCCCAGCATTTT.

This clonotype turned up a few times. This CDR3 is CASPPRDRASQETQYF. The DNA of the CDR3 is TGTGCCAGCCCTCCGCGGGACAGGGCGTCCCAAGAGACCCAGTACTTC. This chain connects TRBV28 to TRBJ2-5; 9 nucleotides align to TRBD1. Looked up from germline, CDR1 is MDHEN and CDR2 is SYDVKM. V gave up 8 bases and J gave up 1 base; unmatched junction bases: 11. The length of the CDR3 is 16 residues.

The J gene is TRBJ2-1, the V gene TRBV6-1; 10 positions agree with TRBD2. Germline V gives CDR1 MNHNS, CDR2 SASEGT. Germline trimming cut 6 bases from V and 5 bases from J; bases unmatched to any gene: 13. This CDR3 is built from 17 residues. The chain's CDR3 is CASSSTPGTSVDNEQFF. In nucleotides, the CDR3 is TGTGCCAGCAGCTCGACTCCCGGGACTAGCGTGGACAATGAGCAGTTCTTC.

CDR3 amino acids: CSANIMGQPQHF. The CDR3, as DNA: TGCAGTGCTAATATCATGGGTCAGCCCCAGCATTTT. This chain uses TRBV20-1 with TRBJ1-5; D not resolved. The CDR3 has 12 residues. The germline CDR1 and CDR2 sequences are DFQATT and SNEGSKA (reference sequence). The V end was cut by 4 bases, the J end by 6 bases, with 10 bases between.

J is TRBJ2-1 and V is TRBV24-1; possible D gene TRBD2, 5 bases. The CDR3 has 16 amino acids. V was trimmed by 5 bases and J by 3 bases, leaving 16 bases between them. Germline V gene sequence: CDR1 KGHDR, CDR2 SFDVKD. CDR3: CATSGPSSRDYNEQFF. In DNA form, the CDR3 reads TGTGCCACCAGTGGCCCGAGCTCCCGGGACTACAATGAGCAGTTCTTC.

The rearrangement uses TRBV5-1 and TRBJ2-3; tentative D call: TRBD1 (5 bases). V was cut by 3 bases and J by 3 bases, with 20 bases left in between. CDR1 is SGHRS and CDR2 is YFSETQ in the germline V gene. The CDR3 runs to 17 residues. The CDR3 is CASSSAGQAAATDTQYF. CDR3 DNA sequence: TGCGCCAGCAGCTCTGCAGGACAAGCCGCCGCAACAGATACGCAGTATTTT.

The V and J genes are TRBV19 and TRBJ2-7, with D uncertain. This CDR3 contains 13 residues. Germline CDR1 and CDR2: LNHDA and SQIVND (reference sequence). V was cut by 5 bases and J by 5 bases, with 13 bases left in between. Here the CDR3 reads CASSYQLPNEQYF. CDR3 coding DNA: TGTGCCAGTAGTTACCAGTTGCCTAACGAGCAGTACTTC.